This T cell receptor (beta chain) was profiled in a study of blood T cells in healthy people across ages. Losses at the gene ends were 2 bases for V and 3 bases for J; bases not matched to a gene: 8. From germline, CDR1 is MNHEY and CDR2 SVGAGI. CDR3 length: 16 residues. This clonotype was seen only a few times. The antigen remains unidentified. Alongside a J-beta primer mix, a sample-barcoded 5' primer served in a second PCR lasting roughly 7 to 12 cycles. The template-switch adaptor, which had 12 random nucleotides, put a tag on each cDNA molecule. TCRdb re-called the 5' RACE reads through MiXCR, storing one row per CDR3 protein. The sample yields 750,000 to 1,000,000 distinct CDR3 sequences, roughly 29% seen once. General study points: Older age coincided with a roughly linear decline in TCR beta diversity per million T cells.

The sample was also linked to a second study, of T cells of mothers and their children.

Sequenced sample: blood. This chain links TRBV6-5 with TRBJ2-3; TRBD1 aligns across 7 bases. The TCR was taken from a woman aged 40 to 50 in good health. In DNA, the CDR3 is TGTGCCAGCAGTTACGAGAGGGGGCCTCGAACAGATACGCAGTATTTT. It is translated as CASSYERGPRTDTQYF.